The 4 T cell receptor beta chains in this list originate from one sample, sequenced in a study of T cell changes during pregnancy in multiple sclerosis. Clones were sequenced by immunoSEQ multiplex PCR, and TCRdb holds only the in-frame ones, with some missing. The sample records around 77,000 clones, over 85% being singletons. This specimen was peripheral blood, taken in the third trimester of pregnancy. Receptors were obtained from a female donor with multiple sclerosis, enrolled in a pregnancy study.

V gene TRBV7-9 combines with J gene TRBJ2-1; no firm D call. Germline CDR1 is SEHNR and CDR2 is FQNEAQ (reference sequence). V lost 1 base and J 7 bases, leaving 5 bases between the germline ends. The CDR3 sequence is 12 residues long. In nucleotides, the CDR3 is TGTGCCAGCAGCTTAGAACTTAATGAGCAGTTCTTC. Its translation is CASSLELNEQFF.

The V gene is TRBV6-1, the J gene TRBJ1-3; tentatively, D is TRBD1 (6 bases). Looked up from germline, CDR1 is MNHNS and CDR2 is SASEGT. This CDR3 contains 16 residues. The V and J ends lost 4 bases and 0 bases respectively, with 13 bases between them. CDR3 residues: CASSAPGQPSGNTIYF. In nucleotides, the CDR3 is TGTGCCAGCAGTGCCCCCGGACAGCCCTCTGGAAACACCATATATTTT.

J is TRBJ2-5 and V is TRBV10-3; D might be TRBD1 (6 bases). V gave up 9 bases and J gave up 0 bases, with 8 bases separating them. Germline CDR1 is ENHRY and CDR2 is SYGVKD. The CDR3 runs to 12 residues. The CDR3 DNA sequence: TGTGCCATTGGGGACAACCAAGAGACCCAGTACTTC. As protein: CAIGDNQETQYF.

As DNA, the CDR3 is TGTGCCAGCTCACCAAACGGGTTGAACACTGAAGCTTTCTTT. It is translated as CASSPNGLNTEAFF. The V and J genes are TRBV18 and TRBJ1-1; D call uncertain. The germline V gene encodes CDR1 KGHSH and CDR2 LQKENI. This CDR3 has 14 residues. Deletions cut 2 bases from V and 0 bases from J, with 7 bases between.